This TCR beta chain appears in the sequencing data of a study of OX40 agonist ivuxolimab in advanced cancers. Germline CDR1 reads SGHTA; CDR2 reads FQGNSA. V lost 1 base to trimming and J lost 6 bases, with 7 bases between them. The CDR3 extends over 12 amino acids. The protocol was immunoSEQ multiplex PCR, while the TCRdb copy is restricted to in-frame clones and leaves out a portion. The table records 40,000 to 55,000 clones, approximately 88% of them present only once. This receptor was obtained from an adult with an advanced solid tumor such as melanoma, head and neck, liver or kidney cancer. The V and J genes are TRBV7-2 and TRBJ2-7; the D is unclear. The source material was CD4+ or CD8+ T cells sorted from blood, sampled in a trial of the OX40 agonist ivuxolimab. CDR3 residues: CASSLVLGEQYF. Written as DNA, the CDR3 is TGTGCCAGCAGCTTAGTCCTGGGCGAGCAGTACTTC.